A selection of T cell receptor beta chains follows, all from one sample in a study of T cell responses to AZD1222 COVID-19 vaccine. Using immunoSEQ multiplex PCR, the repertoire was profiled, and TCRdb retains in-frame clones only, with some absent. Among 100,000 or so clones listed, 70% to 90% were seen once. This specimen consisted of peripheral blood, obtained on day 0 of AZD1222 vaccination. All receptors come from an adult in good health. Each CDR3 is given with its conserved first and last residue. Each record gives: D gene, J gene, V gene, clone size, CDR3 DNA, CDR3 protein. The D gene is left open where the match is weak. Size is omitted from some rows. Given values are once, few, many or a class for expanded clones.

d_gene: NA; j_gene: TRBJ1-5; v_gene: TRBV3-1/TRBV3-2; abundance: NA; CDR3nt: TGTGCCAGCAGCCAAGATCTTATTTTGGGGACGGGTCAGCCCCAGCATTTT; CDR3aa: CASSQDLILGTGQPQHF
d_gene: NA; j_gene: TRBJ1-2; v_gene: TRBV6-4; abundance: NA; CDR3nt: TGTGCCAGCACCACGAATGGGGTAGGGGGCTACACCTTC; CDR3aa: CASTTNGVGGYTF
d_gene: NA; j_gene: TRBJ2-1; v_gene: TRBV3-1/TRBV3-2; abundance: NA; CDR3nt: TGTGCCAGCAGCCCCCGGGTGGGTGAGCAGTTCTTC; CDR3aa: CASSPRVGEQFF
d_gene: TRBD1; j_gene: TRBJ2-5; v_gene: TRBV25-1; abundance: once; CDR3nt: TGTGCCAGCAGTGTAGGGAGACAGGGAAGGCGAGAGACCCAGTACTTC; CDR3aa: CASSVGRQGRRETQYF
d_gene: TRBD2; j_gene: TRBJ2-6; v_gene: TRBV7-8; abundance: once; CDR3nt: TGTGCCAGCAGCCCGAAGACTAGCGGGGGCGCTTTATCCTCCTCTGGGGCCAACGTCCTGACTTTC; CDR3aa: CASSPKTSGGALSSSGANVLTF
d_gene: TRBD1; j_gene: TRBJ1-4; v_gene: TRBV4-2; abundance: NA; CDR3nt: TGTGCCAGCAGCCAAGGACAGGGAACTAATGAAAAACTGTTTTTT; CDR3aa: CASSQGQGTNEKLFF
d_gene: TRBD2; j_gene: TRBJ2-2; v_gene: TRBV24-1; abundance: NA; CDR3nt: TGTGCCACCCGGGGGGTGTCTGGCGGGGAGCTGTTTTTT; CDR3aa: CATRGVSGGELFF
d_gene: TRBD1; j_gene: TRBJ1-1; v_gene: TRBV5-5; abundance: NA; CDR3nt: TGTGCCAAGGGACAGGATTTGAACACTGAAGCTTTCTTT; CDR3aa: CAKGQDLNTEAFF
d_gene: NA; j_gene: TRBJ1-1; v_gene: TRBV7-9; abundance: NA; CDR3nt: TGTGCCAGCACCTCCGGTCGGAGGGACCCTGAAGCTTTCTTT; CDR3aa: CASTSGRRDPEAFF
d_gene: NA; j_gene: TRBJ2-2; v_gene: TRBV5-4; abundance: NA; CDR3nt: TGTGCCAGCAGCATCGGCCTACCAGGTGTCATCGCCGGGGAGCTGTTTTTT; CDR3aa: CASSIGLPGVIAGELFF
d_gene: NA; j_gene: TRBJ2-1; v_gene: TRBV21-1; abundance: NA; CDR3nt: TGTGCCAGCAGCAAAGTGGGTGAGCAGTTCTTC; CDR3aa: CASSKVGEQFF
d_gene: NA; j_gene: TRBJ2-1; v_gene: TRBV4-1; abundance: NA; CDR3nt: TGCGCCAGCAGCCACCTGGACGTTGTCTCCTACAATGAGCAGTTCTTC; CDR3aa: CASSHLDVVSYNEQFF
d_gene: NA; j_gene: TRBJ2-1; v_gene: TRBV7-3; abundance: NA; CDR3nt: TGTGCCAGCAGCTTTCAGGGGAGTGCTTTCGATGAGCAGTTCTTC; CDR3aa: CASSFQGSAFDEQFF
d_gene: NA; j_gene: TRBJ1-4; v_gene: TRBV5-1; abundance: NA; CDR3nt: TGTGCCAGCAGGCAAGAAGGTGAAAAACTGTTTTTT; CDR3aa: CASRQEGEKLFF
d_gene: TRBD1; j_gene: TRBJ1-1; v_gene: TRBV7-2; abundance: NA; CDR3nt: TGTGCCAGCAGCGCCAGAATTGACAGGGGTGAAGCTTTCTTT; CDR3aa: CASSARIDRGEAFF
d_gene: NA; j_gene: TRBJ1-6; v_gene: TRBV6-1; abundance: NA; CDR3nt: TGTGCCAGCAGTGAATTCCGAGGGAGGGCTCCGGTAAGGGCCCTCCACTTT; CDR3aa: CASSEFRGRAPVRALHF
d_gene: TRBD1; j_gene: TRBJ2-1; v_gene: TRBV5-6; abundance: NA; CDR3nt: TGTGCCAGCAGCTTGGTCGGGACAGGCGACTACAATGAGCAGTTCTTC; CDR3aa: CASSLVGTGDYNEQFF
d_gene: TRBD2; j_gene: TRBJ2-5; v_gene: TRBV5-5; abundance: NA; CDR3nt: TGTGCCAGCAGCTTGGCACTAGCGGGGGCTCAAGAGACCCAGTACTTC; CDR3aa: CASSLALAGAQETQYF
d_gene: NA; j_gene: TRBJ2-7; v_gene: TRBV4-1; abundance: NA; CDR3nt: TGCGCCAGCAGCCAGACTTCGGGCTTCGTAGGGGCCTACGAGCAGTACTTC; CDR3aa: CASSQTSGFVGAYEQYF
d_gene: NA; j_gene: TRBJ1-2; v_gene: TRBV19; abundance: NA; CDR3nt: TGTGCCAGTACCCTGGACACCAGAGAGAACTATGGCTACACCTTC; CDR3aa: CASTLDTRENYGYTF
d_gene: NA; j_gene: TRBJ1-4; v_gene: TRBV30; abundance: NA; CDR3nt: TGTGCCTGGACGGTTCCGGGTTCTATGGGAAAACTGTTTTTT; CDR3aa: CAWTVPGSMGKLFF
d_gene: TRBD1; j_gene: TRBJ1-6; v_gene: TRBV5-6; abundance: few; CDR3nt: TGTGCCAGCAGCTTGGTCAGGGGGCGAACCTATAATTCACCCCTCCACTTT; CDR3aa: CASSLVRGRTYNSPLHF
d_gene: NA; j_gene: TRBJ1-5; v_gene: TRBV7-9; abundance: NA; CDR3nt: TGTGCCAGCAGCTTGGGTTCCAGGTCCGGGGATCAGCCCCAGCATTTT; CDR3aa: CASSLGSRSGDQPQHF
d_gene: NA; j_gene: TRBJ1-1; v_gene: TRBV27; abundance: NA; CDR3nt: TGTGCCAGCAGTCTGGCCGGGACAACGAACACTGAAGCTTTCTTT; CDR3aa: CASSLAGTTNTEAFF
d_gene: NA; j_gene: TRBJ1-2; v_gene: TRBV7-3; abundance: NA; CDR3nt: TGTGCCAGCAGCTTGGCCCCGGGACGCAAATCTGACGGCTACACCTTC; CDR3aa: CASSLAPGRKSDGYTF
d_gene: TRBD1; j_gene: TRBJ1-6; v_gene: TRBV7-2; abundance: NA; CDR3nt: TGTGCCAGCAGCTTAGGTACAGGGGGTTCGAATTCACCCCTCCACTTT; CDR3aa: CASSLGTGGSNSPLHF
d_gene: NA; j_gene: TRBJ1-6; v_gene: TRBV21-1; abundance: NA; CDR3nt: TGTGCCAGCAGCAAATTGCCAGACGGGAATTCACCCCTCCACTTT; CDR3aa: CASSKLPDGNSPLHF
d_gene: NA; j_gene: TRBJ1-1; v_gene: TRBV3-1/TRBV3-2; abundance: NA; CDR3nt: TGTGCCAGCAACTTCGGGAAGGGGGTTAGGAACACTGAAGCTTTCTTT; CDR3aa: CASNFGKGVRNTEAFF
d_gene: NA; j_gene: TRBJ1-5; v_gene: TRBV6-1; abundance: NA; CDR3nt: TGTGCCAGCAGTTATAGCACCCCAGGTCAGCCCCAGCATTTT; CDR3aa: CASSYSTPGQPQHF
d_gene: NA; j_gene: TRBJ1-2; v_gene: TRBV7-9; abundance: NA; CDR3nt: TGTGCCAGCAGCTTAGGCGGGACGGATAACTATGGCTACACCTTC; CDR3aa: CASSLGGTDNYGYTF
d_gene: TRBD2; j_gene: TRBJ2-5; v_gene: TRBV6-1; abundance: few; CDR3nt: TGTGCCAGCAGTGAACTAGCGGGGGGCCCTCAAGAGACCCAGTACTTC; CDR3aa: CASSELAGGPQETQYF
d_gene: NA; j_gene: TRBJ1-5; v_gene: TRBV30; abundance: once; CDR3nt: TGTGCCTGGAGCACCGGCGGCTTTAATCAGCCCCAGCATTTT; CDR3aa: CAWSTGGFNQPQHF
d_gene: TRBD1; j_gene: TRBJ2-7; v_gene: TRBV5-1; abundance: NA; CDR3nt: TGCGCCAGCAGCCCCGCCGGGACAGGCTACGAGCAGTACTTC; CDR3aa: CASSPAGTGYEQYF
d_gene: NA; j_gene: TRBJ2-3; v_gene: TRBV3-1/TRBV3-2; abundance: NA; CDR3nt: TGTGCCAGCAGCCTCACAGATACGCAGTATTTT; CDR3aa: CASSLTDTQYF
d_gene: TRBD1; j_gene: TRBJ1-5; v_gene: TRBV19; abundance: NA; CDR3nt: TGTGCCAGTAGTTTCGTCGGGACAGGGAACCCCATGCAGCCCCAGCATTTT; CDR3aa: CASSFVGTGNPMQPQHF
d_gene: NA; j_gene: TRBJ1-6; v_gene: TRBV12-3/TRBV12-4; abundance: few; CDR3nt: TGTGCCAGCAGGGATGGGGTCGGCAGATCCCTCCACTTT; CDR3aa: CASRDGVGRSLHF
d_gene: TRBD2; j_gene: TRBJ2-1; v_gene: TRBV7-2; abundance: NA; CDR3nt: TGTGCCAGCAGCAGTAGCGGGGGGCCCAATGAGCAGTTCTTC; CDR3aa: CASSSSGGPNEQFF
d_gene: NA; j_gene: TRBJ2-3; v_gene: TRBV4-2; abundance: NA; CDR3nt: TGTGCCAGCAGCCAGGCCCGGGGAGTTGGCACAGATACGCAGTATTTT; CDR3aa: CASSQARGVGTDTQYF
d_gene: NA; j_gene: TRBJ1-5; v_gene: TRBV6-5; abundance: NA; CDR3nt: TGTGCCAGCAGTTACTCGAGAAATCAGCCCCAGCATTTT; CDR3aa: CASSYSRNQPQHF
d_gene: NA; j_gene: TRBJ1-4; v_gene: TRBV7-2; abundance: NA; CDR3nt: TGTGCCAGCAGCTTATCAGGGGCCACTAATGAAAAACTGTTTTTT; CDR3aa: CASSLSGATNEKLFF
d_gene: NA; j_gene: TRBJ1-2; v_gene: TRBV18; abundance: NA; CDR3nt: TGTGCCAGCTCACCACAAGTATCCGGGTACTATGGCTACACCTTC; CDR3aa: CASSPQVSGYYGYTF
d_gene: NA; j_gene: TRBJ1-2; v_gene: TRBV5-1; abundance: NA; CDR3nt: TGTGCCAGCACCAATCCCGGCGGCGGCTACACCTTC; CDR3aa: CASTNPGGGYTF
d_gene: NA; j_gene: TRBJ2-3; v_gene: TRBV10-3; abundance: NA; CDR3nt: TGTGCCACAAAACAGGTCAACACAGATACGCAGTATTTT; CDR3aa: CATKQVNTDTQYF